The 18 T cell receptor beta chains below all came from one sample that was sequenced in a study of T cells after yellow fever vaccination (dated by TCRdb to about 2019). The library was produced with 5' RACE. Data came from an Illumina HiSeq 2500. TCRdb handled the public reads itself, with Q25 trimming in fastp and clone calling in MiXCR, and kept productive beta chains. Identical CDR3 protein sequences are pooled into one entry, listed with their most common genes and DNA. A total of almost 70,000 distinct CDR3 sequences appear in this sample, about 6% of them only once. The top ten hold 2.2% of the sample. The sample's treatment or condition label, decoded: live attenuated yellow fever vaccine strain. The starting material was CD4+ T cells sorted from PBMCs, obtained about 2 weeks after the first yellow fever vaccination. These TCRs come from a man aged 18-30 years who received the YFV17D yellow fever vaccine.

The chain carries TRBV18 and TRBJ1-6, with 9 nucleotides matching TRBD1. CDR1 is KGHSH and CDR2 is LQKENI in the germline V gene. J lost 5 bases, V lost 3 bases, and 5 bases had no gene match. The CDR3 extends over 16 amino acids. This CDR3 is CASSPTGTGNNSPLHF. DNA of the CDR3: TGTGCCAGCTCACCGACCGGGACAGGGAATAATTCACCCCTCCACTTT. The full variable domain, completed using reference TRBV18 and TRBJ1-6, is NAGVMQNPRHLVRRRGQEARLRCSPMKGHSHVYWYRQLPEEGLKFMVYLQKENIIDESGMPKERFSAEFPKEGPSILRIQQVVRGDSAAYFCASSPTGTGNNSPLHFGNGTRLTVT.

This clonotype was recorded at least ten times. Written as DNA, the CDR3 is TGCGCCAGCAGCTTGGCCGCGGAGGGGAATGAGCAGTTCTTC. Translating gives CASSLAAEGNEQFF. V usage is TRBV5-1 and J usage is TRBJ2-1, with D possibly matching TRBD2 (6 bases). CDR3 size: 14 residues. V dropped 0 bases and J dropped 7 bases, with 11 bases sitting between them. Germline V lookup: CDR1 SGHRS, CDR2 YFSETQ.

This clonotype was recorded at least ten times. The chain is built from TRBV20-1 and TRBJ2-1; 7 bases fit TRBD2. There are 15 residues in the CDR3. Trimming at V came to 6 bases and at J to 0 bases, leaving 8 bases not matched to a gene. Per the germline V gene, CDR1 is DFQATT and CDR2 is SNEGSKA (reference sequence). CDR3 coding DNA: TGCAGTGCCCCCCGGGGGGTCAGCTCCTACAATGAGCAGTTCTTC. Translating gives CSAPRGVSSYNEQFF.

The table lists this clonotype with many counts. The chain has TRBV12-3 or TRBV12-4 and TRBJ2-4; TRBD1 matches at 8 bases. The CDR3 contains 13 residues. With V trimmed by 6 bases and J by 5 bases, 3 bases remained unmatched. The CDR3 bases are TGTGCCAGCAGAGGGACAGGAGAAAACATTCAGTACTTC. Translation: CASRGTGENIQYF.

The table lists this clonotype with many counts. The chain has TRBV5-1 and TRBJ1-2; no definite D call. V was clipped by 3 bases and J by 0 bases, with 12 bases between them. The CDR3 is 15 amino acids. The germline CDR1 and CDR2 sequences are SGHRS and YFSETQ. The CDR3 loop reads CASSSGGGANYGYTF. CDR3 in DNA: TGCGCCAGCAGCTCGGGCGGCGGAGCTAACTATGGCTACACCTTC.

In its sample, this clonotype was seen many times. V is TRBV2 and J is TRBJ1-2; a weak D match, TRBD1 (5 bases). V was shortened by 3 bases and J by 5 bases, with 7 bases between the two germline ends. CDR3 length: 12 residues. The germline CDR1 and CDR2 sequences are SNHLY and FYNNEI. The CDR3 region is CASSEGGYGYTF. The CDR3 DNA reads TGTGCCAGCAGTGAGGGGGGATATGGCTACACCTTC.

A note on this clonotype: A read error may explain this, as a much larger clone is one base away. This chain joins TRBV7-2 and TRBJ2-7, with a tentative D call TRBD1 (6 bases). The CDR3 is made up of 15 amino acids. Germline CDR1 and CDR2: SGHTA and FQGNSA. Trimming stripped 1 base from V and 7 bases from J, with 17 bases between. CDR3: CASSLGGRGGGEQYV. CDR3 sequence (DNA): TGTGCCAGCAGCTTAGGTGGTAGAGGGGGTGGGGAGCAGTACGTC.

In regard to this clonotype: This sequence may be a read error, since a much larger clone differs from it by one base. V usage is TRBV12-3 or TRBV12-4 and J usage is TRBJ2-5; no clear D. The ends were cut back, 6 bases at V and 5 bases at J, with 13 bases in the middle. This CDR3 has 13 amino acids. In DNA form, the CDR3 reads TGTGCCAGCAGCCCACTTAGTAGGGAGACCCAGTACTTC. Translated, it gives CASSPLSRETQYF.

This clonotype was counted ten times or more. This sequence joins TRBV20-1 and TRBJ2-7, with TRBD2 identical over 8 bases. Germline V CDR1 and CDR2: DFQATT, SNEGSKA (reference sequence). CDR3 size: 15 residues. Losses at the gene ends were 0 bases for V and 4 bases for J; bases not matched to a gene: 8. The CDR3, as DNA: TGCAGTGCTAGAGACCCCTCGGGGGGGCCTTACGAGCAGTACTTC. Translating gives CSARDPSGGPYEQYF.

In its sample, this clonotype was seen many times. V gene TRBV13 combines with J gene TRBJ2-1; D possibly corresponds to TRBD2 (5 bases). Trimming took 0 bases from V and 7 from J, leaving 7 bases between them. The CDR3 consists of 13 residues. Germline lookup yields CDR1 PRHDT and CDR2 FYEKMQ (reference sequence). CDR3 sequence reads: CASSLGRGNEQFF. In DNA, the CDR3 is TGTGCCAGCAGCTTAGGCCGGGGTAATGAGCAGTTCTTC.

The sample holds many counts of this clonotype. The V and J genes are TRBV2 and TRBJ2-3; 14 nucleotides agree with TRBD2. The CDR3 is made up of 16 amino acids. Looked up from germline, CDR1 is SNHLY and CDR2 is FYNNEI. Trimming at V came to 3 bases and at J to 5 bases, leaving 4 bases not matched to a gene. The CDR3 here is CASSDGTSGGIDTQYF. Written as DNA, the CDR3 is TGTGCCAGCAGTGACGGGACTAGCGGGGGAATAGATACGCAGTATTTT. Looking up the rest from reference TRBV2 and TRBJ2-3 gives the full variable domain: EPEVTQTPSHQVTQMGQEVILRCVPISNHLYFYWYRQILGQKVEFLVSFYNNEISEKSEIFDDQFSVERPDGSNFTLKIRSTKLEDSAMYFCASSDGTSGGIDTQYFGPGTRLTVL.

This clonotype was picked up many times. The chain couples TRBV5-1 to TRBJ2-3; D unresolved. The CDR3 extends over 14 amino acids. Germline assignment: CDR1 SGHRS and CDR2 YFSETQ. Trimming cost V 3 bases and J 3 bases, with 11 bases left between them. The CDR3 DNA sequence: TGCGCCAGCAGCTCCCAGGTTGGGACAGATACGCAGTATTTT. It yields the protein CASSSQVGTDTQYF.

The table lists this clonotype with many counts. The chain has TRBV4-1 and TRBJ1-3; unclear D gene. The CDR3 contains 13 residues. Germline lookup yields CDR1 MGHRA and CDR2 YSYEKL. V lost 0 bases and J lost 4, with 4 bases in between. The CDR3 DNA follows: TGCGCCAGCAGCCAAGAAGAAGGAAACACCATATATTTT. Protein sequence: CASSQEEGNTIYF.

This clonotype showed up just a few times. V gene TRBV19 combines with J gene TRBJ1-3; the D gene is possibly TRBD1 (6 bases). Trimming removed 9 bases at V and 0 bases at J, with 12 bases between. Germline-derived CDR1 and CDR2 are LNHDA and SQIVND (reference sequence). This CDR3 contains 14 residues. The CDR3 coding sequence is TGTGCCAGCCTACAGGGAACCTCTGGAAACACCATATATTTT. It encodes CASLQGTSGNTIYF.

This clonotype was detected many times. The V call is TRBV18, the J call TRBJ1-2; D is perhaps TRBD1 (5 bases). Germline V gene sequence: CDR1 KGHSH, CDR2 LQKENI. The CDR3 is 14 amino acids. Trimming pared 7 bases from V and 0 bases from J, leaving 12 bases between. The CDR3 loop is CASLPTETNYGYTF. The CDR3 nucleotides are TGTGCCAGCTTACCGACAGAGACTAACTATGGCTACACCTTC.

In the case of this clonotype: This may be a read error, as it is one base from a much larger clone. The chain has TRBV12-3 or TRBV12-4 and TRBJ2-2, with TRBD1 as a possible D gene (5 bases). CDR3 size: 14 residues. V shed 4 bases and J shed 4 bases, with 10 bases lying between them. This CDR3 reads CASSSQAITGELFF. The CDR3 DNA sequence: TGTGCCAGCAGTTCACAGGCGATCACCGGGGAGCTGTTTTTT.

This clonotype has ten or more counts. The chain carries TRBV4-3 and TRBJ1-2, with 7 nucleotides matching TRBD1. Germline V CDR1 and CDR2: LGHNA, YSLEER. Unmatched junction bases numbered 7, after V lost 3 bases and J lost 6 bases. The CDR3 totals 14 residues. The CDR3 bases are TGCGCCAGCAGCCAGGCAGGGGGGGTTCATGGCTACACCTTC. This codes for CASSQAGGVHGYTF.

There are many counts of this clonotype. The chain couples TRBV19 to TRBJ2-3; TRBD2 matches at 7 bases. The germline gives CDR1 LNHDA, CDR2 SQIVND (reference sequence). After removal of 5 bases from V and 0 bases from J, the junction contained 8 bases not matched to a gene. This CDR3 comprises 16 residues. CDR3 in amino acids: CASSEYGSGSTDTQYF. CDR3 sequence (DNA): TGTGCCAGTAGTGAGTACGGTAGCGGGAGCACAGATACGCAGTATTTT.